This TCR beta chain is drawn from a study of molecular identifiers for immune sequencing clone quantification. TCRdb fed the PCR reads into MiXCR, producing one record per CDR3 protein. The data contain 50,000 to 65,000 distinct CDR3 sequences, under 30% of them seen just once; the ten biggest clones take up 1.5% to 2%. This clonotype was found many times. With V trimmed by 1 base and J by 3 bases, 5 bases remained unmatched. Germline CDR1 reads MGHRA; CDR2 reads YSYEKL. This CDR3 comprises 16 residues. The sequence derives from a human donor in good health. Some libraries in this study had Jurkat cell RNA spiked in. The sequenced material came from naive CD8+ T cells from blood, with Jurkat cell RNA spiked in. The subset is: FACS-sorted CD8+CD4-CCR7+CD45RA+ naive T cells. This chain connects TRBV4-1 to TRBJ2-7, with 11 bases matching TRBD2. The CDR3 region has the DNA TGCGCCAGCAGCCAAGGGGGACTAGCGGAGTACTACGAGCAGTACTTC. It translates to CASSQGGLAEYYEQYF.